Given below is one T cell receptor (beta chain) in context. Its antigen is not identified. The data originate from a study of identical twins. Whole-study findings and limits: The authors noted that invariant MAIT and iNKT cells could partly confound zero-insertion analyses.

Trimming at V came to 3 bases and at J to 0 bases, leaving 4 bases not matched to a gene. The CDR3 is 17 residues long. Per the germline V gene, CDR1 is LNHNV and CDR2 is YYDKDF (reference sequence). Template switching created a universal primer site, and the cDNA included unique molecular identifiers. TCRdb reanalysed the 5' RACE reads using MiXCR and keeps one entry per CDR3 protein. The sample includes approximately 410,000 distinct CDR3 sequences, about 18% of them seen just once. The sample consisted of naive T cells sorted from blood. This TCR came from a man aged 50 to 60 in good health. The V call is TRBV15, the J call TRBJ2-3, with TRBD2 identical over 12 bases. CDR3 DNA: TGTGCCACCAGCAGCTACGGGACTAGCGGGAGCACAGATACGCAGTATTTT. It codes for CATSSYGTSGSTDTQYF.